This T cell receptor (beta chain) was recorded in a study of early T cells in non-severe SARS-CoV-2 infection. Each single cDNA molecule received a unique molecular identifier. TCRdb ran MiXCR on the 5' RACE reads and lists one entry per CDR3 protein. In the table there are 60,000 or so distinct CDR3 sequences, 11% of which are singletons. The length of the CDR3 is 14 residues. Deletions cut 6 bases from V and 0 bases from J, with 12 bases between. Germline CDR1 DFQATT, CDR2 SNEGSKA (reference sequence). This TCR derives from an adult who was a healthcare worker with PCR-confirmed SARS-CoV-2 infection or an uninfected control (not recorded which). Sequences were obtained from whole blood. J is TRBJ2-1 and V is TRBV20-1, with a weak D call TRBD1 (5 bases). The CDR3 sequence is CSAPGRPSYNEQFF. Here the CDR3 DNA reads TGCAGTGCACCAGGGCGGCCCTCCTACAATGAGCAGTTCTTC.